A single sample gave rise to the 5 T cell receptor beta chains below, sequenced in a study of blood T cell repertoires in COVID-19. TCRdb's copy holds only in-frame clones and misses some; the assay was immunoSEQ multiplex PCR. The sample consists of over 350,000 clones, 70% to 90% of them appearing once. The sample was peripheral blood. Receptors originate from a woman aged 30 to 39 with active or convalescent COVID-19.

J is TRBJ2-3 and V is TRBV20-1; the D gene is possibly TRBD2 (5 bases). CDR3 length: 11 amino acids. Germline lookup yields CDR1 DFQATT and CDR2 SNEGSKA (reference sequence). Trimming took off 6 bases at V and 12 bases at J, with 16 bases between the two ends. CDR3 sequence reads: CSAEDSQRQYF. The CDR3 nucleotides are TGCAGTGCGGAGGACTCGCAACGTCAGTATTTT.

The rearrangement joins TRBV11-3 to TRBJ2-1; weak D call: TRBD2 (6 bases). Trimming removed 1 base at V and 5 bases at J, with 12 bases between. This CDR3 has 15 residues. Germline V CDR1 and CDR2: SGHNT, YENEEA. The CDR3 loop is CASSLGGRPNNEQFF. DNA of the CDR3: TGTGCCAGCAGCTTAGGTGGGAGGCCGAACAATGAGCAGTTCTTC.

The V and J genes are TRBV5-1 and TRBJ2-2; the match to TRBD1 covers 11 bases. The J segment lost 6 bases and the V segment lost 6 bases, leaving 4 bases of the junction unmatched. Germline values: CDR1 SGHRS, CDR2 YFSETQ. CDR3 length: 14 amino acids. Written as DNA, the CDR3 is TGCGCCAGCATGCGGGGACAGGGGGCCGGGGAGCTGTTTTTT. Protein product: CASMRGQGAGELFF.

The chain couples TRBV5-4 to TRBJ1-5, with 7 bases that match TRBD1. The CDR3 covers 16 residues. Germline loops: CDR1 SGHNT, CDR2 YYREEE (reference sequence). With 0 bases clipped from V and 2 bases from J, the junction kept 5 bases outside the gene matches. Written as DNA, the CDR3 is TGTGCCAGCAGCTTGGGGGGAACAGGGGGCAATCAGCCCCAGCATTTT. It is translated as CASSLGGTGGNQPQHF.

The V gene is TRBV4-1, the J gene TRBJ1-5; the match to TRBD1 covers 10 bases. The CDR3 runs to 16 residues. Germline loops: CDR1 MGHRA, CDR2 YSYEKL. V was pared by 4 bases and J by 7 bases, with 10 bases of the junction left unmatched. CDR3 protein: CASSPYWTGGKQPQHF. CDR3 DNA sequence: TGCGCCAGCAGCCCTTATTGGACAGGGGGTAAGCAGCCCCAGCATTTT.